This T cell receptor beta chain was documented in a study of cytomegalovirus exposure and HLA in healthy donors. Study outcomes and limitations: One later analysis reportedly identified an Asian-associated ancestry cluster that showed fewer N-insertions than the roughly 620-donor mean. An analysis that was carried out later associated 16,000 or so TCR beta sequences with HLA alleles at 0.05 false discovery rate. Cytomegalovirus status was reportedly diagnosed by the classifier with high specificity and sensitivity.

The PCR ran on 60 Vbeta and 13 Jbeta primers. Produced via immunoSEQ multiplex PCR; TCRdb's table is partial and in-frame only. The sample shows under 200,000 clones, 70% to 80% of them seen only once. On this clone: The target antigen is unknown.

Germline V gives CDR1 MNHEY, CDR2 SVGAGI. Trimming cost V 6 bases and J 4 bases; bases outside gene matches: 9. The CDR3 is 15 amino acids. The receptor's source is a man aged 45 to 65 in good health and CMV-seropositive. The chain is built from TRBV6-5 and TRBJ2-7; 10 nucleotides agree with TRBD1. The source material was PBMCs. CDR3 sequence (DNA): TGTGCCAGCAGGAGGAGGGACAGGGGAGGTTACGAGCAGTACTTC. It encodes CASRRRDRGGYEQYF.